This T cell receptor beta chain was recorded in a study of cytomegalovirus exposure and HLA in healthy donors (dated by TCRdb to the late 2010s). Looking at the study overall: According to a later analysis, the 120 or so validation repertoires were produced on the same platform as the 600 to 850 repertoires of the first cohort. The study aimed to test whether cataloging public T cell receptors could reveal signatures of past pathogen exposure. A separate validation cohort of 100 to 150 different subjects was used in addition to the 666-subject first cohort. The study combined high-throughput TCR immunosequencing, statistical association of individual TCRs with disease status, and machine learning to predict cytomegalovirus infection status.

The library was obtained by the immunoSEQ multiplex PCR assay. From the authors' description of their analysis: A statistical classification framework was built for diagnosing cytomegalovirus status from the catalog of TCR beta chain sequences. TCRdb took over this immuneACCESS table, retaining in-frame rearrangements with V and J assigned. Such tables are incomplete; in checked studies, under half of the missing clones stem from an unresolved V gene, and the remainder is unexplained. V and J calls and clone size follow that table, whereas D and trimming were derived from the DNA. In this sample the table shows 300,000 to 400,000 clones, 88% of which occur a single time. The ten largest clones take up around 0.96% of the sample. Summary of the overall study and its limitations: The validation cohort had no HLA typing available for a later analysis, so co-occurrence within that cohort was assessed over all 130 or so repertoires. It was suggested by the authors that the approach could potentially be generalized to other disease states and immunological phenotypes. The study listed around 160 TCR beta chains as associated with cytomegalovirus. Subsequent analysis determined that TCRs grouped into clusters in the first cohort also showed a tendency toward co-occurrence across the roughly 120 validation repertoires, and 85% to 95% of cluster scores exceeded 0. Cytomegalovirus status was reported to be diagnosed by the classifier with high specificity and sensitivity in both the original and validation cohorts. While some public TCRs were present in many individuals, most TCR sequences turned up only very rarely across donors. In vitro tests confirmed that a few of the cytomegalovirus-associated TCR beta chains recognize cytomegalovirus antigens.

Donors formed part of the validation cohort, which comprised some 120 subjects and was distinct from the first cohort of 666 subjects. Remarks on this clone: Its binding antigen is unknown. One end of the junction is discordant with germline, which a read error may explain.

The germline V gene encodes CDR1 SNHLY and CDR2 FYNNEI. The CDR3 sequence holds 11 residues, the cysteine and phenylalanine included. The sequence is cut down to CDR3 DNA, 33 bases in frame from base 1. This sequence uses TRBV2 and TRBJ2-5; the D gene is possibly TRBD1, with 6 bases matching. The sequencing sample was made of PBMCs. The source is a man under 40 in good health and CMV-seronegative. The DNA sequence reads TGTGCCAGCAACCAGAGACAGGCCAGCCACTTC. Its product reads: CASNQRQASHF.